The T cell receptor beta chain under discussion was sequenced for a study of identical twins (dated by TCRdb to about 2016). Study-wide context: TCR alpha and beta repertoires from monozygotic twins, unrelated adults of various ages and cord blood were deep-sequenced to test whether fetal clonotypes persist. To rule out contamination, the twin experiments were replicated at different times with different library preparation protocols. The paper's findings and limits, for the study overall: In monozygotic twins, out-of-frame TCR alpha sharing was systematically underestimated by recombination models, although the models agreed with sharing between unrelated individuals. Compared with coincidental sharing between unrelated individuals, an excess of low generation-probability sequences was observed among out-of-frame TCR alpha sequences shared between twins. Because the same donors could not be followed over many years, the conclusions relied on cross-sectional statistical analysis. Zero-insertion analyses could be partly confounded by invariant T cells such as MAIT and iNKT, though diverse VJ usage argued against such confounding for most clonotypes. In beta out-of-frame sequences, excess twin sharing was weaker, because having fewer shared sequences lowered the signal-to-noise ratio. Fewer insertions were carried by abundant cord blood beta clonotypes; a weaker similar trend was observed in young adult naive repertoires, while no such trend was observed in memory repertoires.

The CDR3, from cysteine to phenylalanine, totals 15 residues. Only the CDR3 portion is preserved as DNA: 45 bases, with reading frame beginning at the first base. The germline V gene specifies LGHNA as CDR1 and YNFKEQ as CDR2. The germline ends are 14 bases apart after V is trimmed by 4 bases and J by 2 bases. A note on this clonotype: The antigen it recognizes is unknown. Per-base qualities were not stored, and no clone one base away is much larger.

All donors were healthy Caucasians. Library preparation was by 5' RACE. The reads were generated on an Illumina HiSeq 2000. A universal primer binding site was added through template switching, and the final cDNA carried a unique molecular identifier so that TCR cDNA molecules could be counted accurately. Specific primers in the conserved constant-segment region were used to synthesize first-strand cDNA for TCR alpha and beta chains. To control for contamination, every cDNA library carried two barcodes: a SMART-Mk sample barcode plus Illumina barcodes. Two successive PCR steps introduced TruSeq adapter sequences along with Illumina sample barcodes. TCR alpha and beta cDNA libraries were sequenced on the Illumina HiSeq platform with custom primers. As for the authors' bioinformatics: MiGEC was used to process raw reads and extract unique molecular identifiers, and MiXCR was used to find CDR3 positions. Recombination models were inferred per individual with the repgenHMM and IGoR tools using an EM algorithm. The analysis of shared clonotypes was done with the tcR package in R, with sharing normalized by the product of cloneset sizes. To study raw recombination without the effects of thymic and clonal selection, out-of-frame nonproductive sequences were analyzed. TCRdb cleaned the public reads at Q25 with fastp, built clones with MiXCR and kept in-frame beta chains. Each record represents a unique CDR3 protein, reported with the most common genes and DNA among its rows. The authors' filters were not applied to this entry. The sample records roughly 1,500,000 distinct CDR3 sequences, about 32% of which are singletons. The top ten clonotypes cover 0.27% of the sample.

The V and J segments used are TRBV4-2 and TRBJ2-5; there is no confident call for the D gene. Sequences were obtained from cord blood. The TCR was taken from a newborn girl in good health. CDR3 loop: CASSPALGGQETQYF. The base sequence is TGTGCCAGCAGCCCTGCTTTGGGCGGTCAAGAGACCCAGTACTTC.